A single sample gave rise to the 21 T cell receptor beta chains below, sequenced in a study of shared T cell receptors in the human thymus. Generated by immunoSEQ multiplex PCR, the TCRdb table keeps only in-frame clones and is missing some. Counted here are roughly 700,000 clones, 85% to 90% occurring once; the ten biggest clones make up 0.0085% to 0.012%. This same sample was also taken into another study, of human thymus T cells.

Source material: thymocytes. Receptors were obtained from a boy in the first two years of life with a congenital heart defect.

The DNA of the CDR3 is TGTGCCAGCACCCAGAGTGGCCTTAGCGGAGCATACTACAATGAGCAGTTCTTC. Translated: CASTQSGLSGAYYNEQFF. The rearrangement uses TRBV13 and TRBJ2-1; perhaps TRBD2 as D (6 bases). V gave up 7 bases and J gave up 3 bases, with 25 bases separating them. This CDR3 contains 18 residues. Per germline, CDR1 PRHDT and CDR2 FYEKMQ (reference sequence).

This chain joins TRBV30 and TRBJ1-2; D is uncertain. The length of the CDR3 is 12 residues. From germline, CDR1 is GTSNPN and CDR2 SVGIG (reference sequence). V was pared by 2 bases and J by 4 bases, with 8 bases between. The CDR3 loop reads CAWSSRCYGYTF. As DNA, the CDR3 is TGTGCCTGGAGTTCGAGGTGCTATGGCTACACCTTC.

The chain links TRBV29-1 to TRBJ1-2; maybe TRBD1 (6 bases). The V gene's germline CDR1 is SQVTM and CDR2 ANQGSEA. V was shortened by 7 bases and J by 8 bases, with 8 bases between the two germline ends. This CDR3 has 9 residues. The CDR3 sequence is CSAGDGYTF. In DNA, the CDR3 is TGCAGCGCAGGGGACGGCTACACCTTC.

The genes are TRBV7-2 and TRBJ1-2; 8 positions match TRBD1. The CDR3 is 15 amino acids. Germline V CDR1 and CDR2: SGHTA, FQGNSA. V shed 3 bases and J 3 bases; nucleotides not matched to a gene: 6. The DNA for the CDR3 is TGTGCCAGCAGCTTGCCGGGACAGGCATACTATGGCTACACCTTC. It encodes CASSLPGQAYYGYTF.

The V and J genes are TRBV28 and TRBJ1-2, with TRBD1 identical over 8 bases. CDR1 is MDHEN and CDR2 is SYDVKM in the germline V gene. This CDR3 spans 15 amino acids. J lost 1 base, V lost 6 bases, and 7 bases had no gene match. CDR3 residues: CASRIGDRFNYGYTF. The CDR3 DNA sequence: TGTGCCAGCAGAATTGGGGACAGGTTTAACTATGGCTACACCTTC.

The chain uses TRBV7-2 and TRBJ2-2; 16 nucleotides match TRBD2. Trimming at V came to 5 bases and at J to 9 bases, leaving 9 bases not matched to a gene. CDR3 size: 17 residues. Germline V CDR1 and CDR2: SGHTA, FQGNSA. The CDR3 DNA follows: TGTGCCAGCAGCCCGCGAGGGACTAGCGGGAGGGAACGGGAGCTGTTTTTT. Protein product: CASSPRGTSGRERELFF.

CDR3 in DNA: TGTGCCAGCAAACCCGGGACAGGGACCGGGGAGCTGTTTTTT. This encodes CASKPGTGTGELFF. The chain employs TRBV5-4 and TRBJ2-2, with 9 nucleotides matching TRBD1. Per germline, CDR1 SGHNT and CDR2 YYREEE (reference sequence). V was pared by 6 bases and J by 5 bases, with 5 bases of the junction left unmatched. The CDR3 extends over 14 amino acids.

CDR3 loop: CASSPQGDTQYF. Written as DNA, the CDR3 is TGTGCCAGCAGCCCCCAGGGGGATACGCAGTATTTT. The V and J genes are TRBV7-2 and TRBJ2-3, with a possible D match to TRBD1 (6 bases). This CDR3 comprises 12 residues. The V and J ends lost 5 bases and 6 bases respectively, with 9 bases between them. Germline-derived CDR1 and CDR2 are SGHTA and FQGNSA.

CDR3 sequence (DNA): TGTGCCAGCACCTCCCCGGGACAGGGGGCGCGTGGCTACACCTTC. Translation: CASTSPGQGARGYTF. The gene calls are TRBV9 and TRBJ1-2; 12 positions agree with TRBD1. Germline V gene data show CDR1 as SGDLS and CDR2 as YYNGEE. This CDR3 has 15 amino acids. J gave up 7 bases and V 6 bases, and 10 bases lay outside the gene matches.

The chain recombines TRBV27 with TRBJ1-4; a possible D gene is TRBD1 (6 bases). CDR1 is MNHEY, CDR2 SMNVEV, per germline (reference sequence). V lost 1 base, J lost 8 bases, and 14 bases lay in between. This CDR3 comprises 15 residues. The CDR3 protein is CASSLYGGTGEKLFF. CDR3 sequence (DNA): TGTGCCAGCAGTTTATATGGGGGCACGGGGGAAAAACTGTTTTTT. The full variable domain, with the rest looked up from reference TRBV27 and TRBJ1-4, is EAQVTQNPRYLITVTGKKLTVTCSQNMNHEYMSWYRQDPGLGLRQIYYSMNVEVTDKGDVPEGYKVSRKEKRNFPLILESPSPNQTSLYFCASSLYGGTGEKLFFGSGTQLSVL.

The chain is built from TRBV7-2 and TRBJ2-7, with 10 bases matching TRBD2. V lost 4 bases to trimming and J lost 2 bases; unmatched junction nucleotides: 8. CDR1 is SGHTA, CDR2 FQGNSA, per germline. The CDR3 has 16 amino acids. CDR3 sequence reads: CASSSSGSRPPYEQYF. The CDR3, as DNA: TGTGCCAGCAGCTCTAGCGGGAGTCGTCCACCCTACGAGCAGTACTTC.

The chain couples TRBV11-3 to TRBJ1-1; TRBD1 aligns across 8 bases. V lost 5 bases to trimming and J lost 0 bases; unmatched junction nucleotides: 5. The CDR3 sequence is 15 residues long. CDR1 is SGHNT, CDR2 YENEEA, per germline. The CDR3 DNA reads TGTGCCAGCAGCCTAAAGACAGGGGTGAACACTGAAGCTTTCTTT. Its translation is CASSLKTGVNTEAFF. Using reference TRBV11-3 and TRBJ1-1 for the parts outside the CDR3, the full variable domain is EAGVVQSPRYKIIEKKQPVAFWCNPISGHNTLYWYLQNLGQGPELLIRYENEEAVDDSQLPKDRFSAERLKGVDSTLKIQPAELGDSAVYLCASSLKTGVNTEAFFGQGTRLTVV.

The chain combines TRBV13 with TRBJ1-2, with TRBD1 matching over 8 bases. V shed 5 bases and J 6 bases; nucleotides not matched to a gene: 8. The CDR3 has 14 amino acids. Germline V lookup: CDR1 PRHDT, CDR2 FYEKMQ (reference sequence). For the CDR3, the DNA is TGTGCCAGCAGCCCTTCGACAGGGGTCAATGGCTACACCTTC. The encoded protein is CASSPSTGVNGYTF.

The chain couples TRBV10-3 to TRBJ2-2; D possibly corresponds to TRBD2 (6 bases). Germline CDR1 and CDR2: ENHRY and SYGVKD. V was shortened by 0 bases and J by 0 bases, with 8 bases between the two germline ends. The CDR3 contains 16 residues. The CDR3 nucleotides are TGTGCCATCAGTGAGTCTGCTAGCGCGAACACCGGGGAGCTGTTTTTT. This translates into CAISESASANTGELFF.

This clone was seen only once. The chain recombines TRBV7-8 with TRBJ2-7; 12 bases fit TRBD2. From germline, CDR1 is SGHVS and CDR2 FQNEAQ. J gave up 3 bases and V 4 bases, and 13 bases lay outside the gene matches. CDR3 length equals 18 residues. CDR3 residues: CASSSRTSGTSPLYEQYF. DNA of the CDR3: TGTGCCAGCAGCTCCCGGACTAGCGGGACGTCCCCCCTCTACGAGCAGTACTTC.

The V and J genes are TRBV9 and TRBJ2-2; 13 nucleotides match TRBD2. V shed 4 bases, J shed 4 bases, and the junction held 19 bases outside the gene matches. The CDR3 length is 21 residues. Germline CDR1 SGDLS, CDR2 YYNGEE. The CDR3 sequence is CASSSSQLGTSGTRSTGELFF. In DNA, the CDR3 is TGTGCCAGCAGCTCATCCCAGCTGGGGACTAGCGGGACGCGAAGCACCGGGGAGCTGTTTTTT.

The V call is TRBV5-6, the J call TRBJ2-2; 8 bases match TRBD2. Germline CDR1 SGHDT, CDR2 YYEEEE. The V gene end was trimmed by 6 bases and the J gene end by 6 bases; junction bases not matched to a gene: 4. The CDR3 totals 13 residues. The CDR3 DNA reads as TGTGCCAGCACTCACGGGGGGGCCGGGGAGCTGTTTTTT. Protein: CASTHGGAGELFF.

The J gene is TRBJ2-2, the V gene TRBV15, with D possibly TRBD2 on 5 matching bases. The V and J ends lost 6 bases and 4 bases respectively, with 21 bases between them. The germline V gene has CDR1 LNHNV and CDR2 YYDKDF (reference sequence). The CDR3 sequence is 17 residues long. CDR3 bases: TGTGCCACCAGGAAAAGGACGGGATCTCAAGGCACCGGGGAGCTGTTTTTT. It encodes CATRKRTGSQGTGELFF.

The chain employs TRBV11-2 and TRBJ2-3; 9 nucleotides line up with TRBD2. Germline CDR1 reads SGHAT; CDR2 reads FQNNGV. V was pared by 1 base and J by 3 bases, with 2 bases of the junction left unmatched. This CDR3 has 15 residues. CDR3 residues: CASSLGGLATDTQYF. DNA of the CDR3: TGTGCCAGCAGCTTAGGGGGACTAGCAACAGATACGCAGTATTTT.

The chain links TRBV4-1 to TRBJ2-3, with D possibly being TRBD2 (5 bases). The CDR3 totals 19 residues. With 0 bases removed from V and 5 bases from J, the gap between germline ends came to 24 bases. Germline V lookup: CDR1 MGHRA, CDR2 YSYEKL. In DNA, the CDR3 is TGCGCCAGCAGCCAAGAGGTCCGGCTAAACCCCCGAGGAGGAGATACGCAGTATTTT. As protein: CASSQEVRLNPRGGDTQYF.

The rearrangement uses TRBV7-8 and TRBJ2-7; TRBD2 matches at 9 bases. Germline V CDR1 and CDR2: SGHVS, FQNEAQ. The junction had 12 bases not matched to a gene; V was cut back by 5 bases and J by 7 bases. The CDR3 is 15 residues long. This chain's CDR3 is CASSPPAGGPREQYF. DNA for the CDR3: TGTGCCAGCAGCCCCCCTGCGGGAGGGCCTCGGGAGCAGTACTTC.